The entry below gives a single TCR beta chain sequence along with its context. This clonotype was detected only a few times. The antigen it recognizes is unknown. No much larger clone is present one base from it, and per-base qualities are unavailable. In the germline V gene, CDR1 corresponds to LGHNA and CDR2 to YNFKEQ. The CDR3, from cysteine to phenylalanine, totals 15 residues. Just the 45-base CDR3 DNA is kept, in frame starting at base 1. V lost 0 bases and J lost 0 bases; the stretch between them is 9 bases long. To prepare the library, 5' RACE was applied. Sequencing was carried out with an Illumina HiSeq 2000. Template switching introduced a universal primer binding site; the final cDNA contained a unique molecular identifier, enabling accurate counting of TCR cDNA molecules. First-strand cDNA for TCR alpha and beta chains was synthesized from specific primers in the conserved constant-segment region. To control for contamination, each cDNA library was double barcoded with a SMART-Mk sample barcode plus Illumina barcodes. TruSeq adapter sequences and Illumina sample barcodes were added in two successive PCR steps. Sequencing of the TCR alpha and beta cDNA libraries was done on the Illumina HiSeq platform using custom primers. The authors' pipeline ran thus. MiGEC processed the raw reads to extract unique molecular identifiers, while MiXCR was used to determine the CDR3 positions. Recombination models were inferred per individual with the repgenHMM and IGoR tools using an EM algorithm. Shared clonotype analysis was performed with the tcR package in R, normalizing sharing by the product of cloneset sizes. To study raw recombination without the effects of thymic and clonal selection, out-of-frame nonproductive sequences were analyzed. TCRdb cleaned the public reads at Q25 with fastp, built clones with MiXCR and kept in-frame beta chains. CDR3 protein duplicates are merged, each entry listing the most common genes and DNA. TCRdb's processing, not the authors', yielded these V and J calls. Here the sample has 1.5 million to 2 million distinct CDR3 sequences; less than 35% occur a single time. The ten top clones hold 0.25% to 0.3% of the sample.

The entry originates in a study of identical twins (dated by TCRdb to 2016 to 2018). As for the study more broadly: To test whether fetal clonotypes persist, this study deep-sequenced TCR alpha and beta repertoires from monozygotic twins, from unrelated adults of various ages, and from cord blood. Replicate twin experiments were performed at different times using different library preparation protocols to rule out contamination. On the study overall, not on this receptor specifically: Conclusions relied on cross-sectional statistical analysis, since the same donors could not be followed over many years. Fewer insertions were carried by abundant cord blood beta clonotypes, a similar but weaker trend appeared in young adult naive repertoires, and no such trend appeared in memory repertoires. Excess twin sharing in beta out-of-frame sequences was weaker because fewer shared sequences lowered the signal-to-noise ratio. In monozygotic twins, out-of-frame TCR alpha sharing was systematically underestimated by recombination models, although the models agreed with sharing between unrelated individuals. Invariant T cells such as MAIT and iNKT could partly confound zero-insertion analyses, though diverse VJ usage argued against this for most clonotypes. Compared with coincidental sharing between unrelated individuals, out-of-frame TCR alpha sequences shared between twins had an excess of sequences with low generation probability.

Every donor was a healthy Caucasian. This TCR was recovered from a newborn girl in good health. Recombination joined TRBV4-2 with TRBJ2-7, with an unclear D gene assignment. The sequencing input was cord blood. The CDR3 is CASSQDARSSYEQYF. The bases are TGTGCCAGCAGCCAAGACGCCCGGAGCTCCTACGAGCAGTACTTC.